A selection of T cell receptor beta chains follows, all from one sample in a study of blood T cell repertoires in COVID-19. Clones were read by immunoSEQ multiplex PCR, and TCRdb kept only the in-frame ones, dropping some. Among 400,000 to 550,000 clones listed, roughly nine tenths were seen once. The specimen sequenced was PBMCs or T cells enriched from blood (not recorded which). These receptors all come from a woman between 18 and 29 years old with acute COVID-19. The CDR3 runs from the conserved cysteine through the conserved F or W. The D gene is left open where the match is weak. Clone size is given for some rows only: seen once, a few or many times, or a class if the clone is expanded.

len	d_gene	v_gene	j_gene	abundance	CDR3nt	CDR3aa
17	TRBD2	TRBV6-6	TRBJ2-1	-	TGTGCCAGCAGTCATAGACTAGCGACCAGCTCCTACAATGAGCAGTTCTTC	CASSHRLATSSYNEQFF
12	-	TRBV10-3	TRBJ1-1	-	TGTGCCACCTCAGGGAAGAACACTGAAGCTTTCTTT	CATSGKNTEAFF
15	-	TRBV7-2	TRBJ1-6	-	TGTGCCAGCAGTACCGGTGCCGCTGGAGATTCACCCCTCCACTTT	CASSTGAAGDSPLHF
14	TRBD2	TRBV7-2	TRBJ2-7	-	TGTGCCAGCAGCTTTGGGACTAGCATGAACGAGCAGTACTTC	CASSFGTSMNEQYF
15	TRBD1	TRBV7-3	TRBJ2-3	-	TGTGCCAGCAGCTTAGAGGGGGCCCTATCAGATACGCAGTATTTT	CASSLEGALSDTQYF
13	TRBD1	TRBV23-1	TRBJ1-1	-	TGCGCCAGCAGTCAAATTCCACAGGGGGCAGCTTTCTTT	CASSQIPQGAAFF
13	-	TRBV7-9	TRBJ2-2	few	TGTGCCAGCTTTGGGCTCGGCACCGGGGAGCTGTTTTTT	CASFGLGTGELFF
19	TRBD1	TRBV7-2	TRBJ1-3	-	TGTGCCAGCAGCTTAGGTACCGGGACAGGGGGCTACTCTGGAAACACCATATATTTT	CASSLGTGTGGYSGNTIYF
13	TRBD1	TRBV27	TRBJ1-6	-	TGTGCCAGCAGTCCGCGACAGGGGTGGGTCTGGTACTTT	CASSPRQGWVWYF
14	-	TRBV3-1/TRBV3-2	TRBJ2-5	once	TGTGCCAGCAGCCTCGAGGGCCTAGTTGAGACCCAGTACTTC	CASSLEGLVETQYF
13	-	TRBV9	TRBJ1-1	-	TGTGCCAGCAATATCAACGGGAACACTGAAGCTTTCTTT	CASNINGNTEAFF
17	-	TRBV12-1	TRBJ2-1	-	TGTGCCAGCAGCTGGGGGACTAGCCGATTCTCCTACAATGAGCAGTTCTTC	CASSWGTSRFSYNEQFF
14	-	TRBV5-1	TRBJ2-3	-	TGCGCCAGCAGCTCTGGACAGAGCACAGATACGCAGTATTTT	CASSSGQSTDTQYF
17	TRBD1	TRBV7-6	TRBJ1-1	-	TGTGCCAGCAGCCCTAGGACAGGGGGCATTTTGAACACTGAAGCTTTCTTT	CASSPRTGGILNTEAFF
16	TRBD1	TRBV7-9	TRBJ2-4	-	TGTGCCAGCAGCTCATTCGACAGGGAGGCCAAAAACATTCAGTACTTC	CASSSFDREAKNIQYF
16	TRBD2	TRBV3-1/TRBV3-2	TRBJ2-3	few	TGTGCCAGCAGCCACGCACCGGGACTAGCTACAGATACGCAGTATTTT	CASSHAPGLATDTQYF
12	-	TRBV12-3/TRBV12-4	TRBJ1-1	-	TGTGCCACCCAGCGGCCGAACACTGAAGCTTTCTTT	CATQRPNTEAFF
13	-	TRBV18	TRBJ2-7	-	TGTGCCAGCTCGGGGGGTGCTGTCTACGAGCAGTACTTC	CASSGGAVYEQYF
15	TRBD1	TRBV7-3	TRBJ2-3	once	TGTGCCAGCAGCTTACAGGGGGCGATATTCGATACGCAGTATTTT	CASSLQGAIFDTQYF
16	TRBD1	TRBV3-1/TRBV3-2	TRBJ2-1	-	TGTGCCAGCAGCCGACAGGGGATGTTGCCTCTGAATGAGCAGTTCTTC	CASSRQGMLPLNEQFF
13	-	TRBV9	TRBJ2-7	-	TGTGCCAGCAGCGTAAAGGGAGGTCGCGAGCAGTACTTC	CASSVKGGREQYF
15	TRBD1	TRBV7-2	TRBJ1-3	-	TGTGCCAGCAGCCCTGGGACAGGGGCTGGAAACACCATATATTTT	CASSPGTGAGNTIYF
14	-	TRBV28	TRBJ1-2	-	TGTGCCAGCAGACTCCCCGGGAGGAACTATGGCTACACCTTC	CASRLPGRNYGYTF
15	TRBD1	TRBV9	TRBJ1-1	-	TGTGCCAGCAGCGGAGGGAGAACAGGGGTGACTGAAGCTTTCTTT	CASSGGRTGVTEAFF
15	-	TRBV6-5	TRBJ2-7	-	TGTGCCAGCAGGGTCTGGGGCTCCAGCTCCTACGAGCAGTACTTC	CASRVWGSSSYEQYF
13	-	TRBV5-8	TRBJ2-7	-	TGTGCCAGCAAAAGGGAGGAGCACTACGAGCAGTACTTC	CASKREEHYEQYF
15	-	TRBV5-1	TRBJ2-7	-	TGCGCCAGCAGCTTCTCGAGACAGGTAGGCTACGAGCAGTACTTC	CASSFSRQVGYEQYF
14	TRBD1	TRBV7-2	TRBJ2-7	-	TGTGCCAGCAGCAGCCACGGGACAGGGGGCGAGCAGTACTTC	CASSSHGTGGEQYF
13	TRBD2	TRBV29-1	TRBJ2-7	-	TGCAGCGTCAGGACTAGCGGGGGGGACGAGCAGTACTTC	CSVRTSGGDEQYF
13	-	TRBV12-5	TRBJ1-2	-	TGTGCTAGTGGTTTTTTAAAGGAGTCTGGCTACACCTTC	CASGFLKESGYTF
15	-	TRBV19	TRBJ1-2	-	TGTGCTACAGTACCTACAGGGAGTACCTACTATGGCTACACCTTC	CATVPTGSTYYGYTF
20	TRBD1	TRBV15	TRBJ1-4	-	TGTGCCACCAGCAGAGATTTCGCGAGACAGGGAGCGTTGACTAATGAAAAACTGTTTTTT	CATSRDFARQGALTNEKLFF
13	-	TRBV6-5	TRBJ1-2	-	TGTGCCAGCAGTTACGAGGCGGACTATGGCTACACCTTC	CASSYEADYGYTF
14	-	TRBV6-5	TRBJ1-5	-	TGTGCCAGCAGCCGCGATTTCAGCAATCAGCCCCAGCATTTT	CASSRDFSNQPQHF
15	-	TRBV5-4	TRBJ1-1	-	TGTGCCAGCAGCTTGGTCGGGGGGAGGGACACTGAAGCTTTCTTT	CASSLVGGRDTEAFF
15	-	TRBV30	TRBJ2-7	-	TGTGCCTGGAGTGTAGCCAGGGGCCTCTCCTACGAGCAGTACTTC	CAWSVARGLSYEQYF
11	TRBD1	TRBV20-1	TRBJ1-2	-	TGCAGTGCCGACAGGGTCGATGGCTACACCTTC	CSADRVDGYTF
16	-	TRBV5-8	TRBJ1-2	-	TGTGCCAGCAGCTGGGGGGAAGGATTCTATAACTATGGCTACACCTTC	CASSWGEGFYNYGYTF
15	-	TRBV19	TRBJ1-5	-	TGTGCCAGTAGGACGGGTAGGGGCGGCAATCAGCCCCAGCATTTT	CASRTGRGGNQPQHF
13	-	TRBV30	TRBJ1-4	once	TGTGCCTGGAGTGTACTGGGAGTGGGTAAACTGTTTTTT	CAWSVLGVGKLFF
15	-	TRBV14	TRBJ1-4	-	TGTGCCAGCAGCCAGGAGGACAGACCCAATGAAAAACTGTTTTTT	CASSQEDRPNEKLFF
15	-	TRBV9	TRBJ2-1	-	TGTGCCAGCAGCCCCGGGACATGGGAAAACAATGAGCAGTTCTTC	CASSPGTWENNEQFF
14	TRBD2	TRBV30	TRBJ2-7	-	TGTGCCTGGAGCATACTAGCGGGAGGGCCCGAGCAGTACTTC	CAWSILAGGPEQYF
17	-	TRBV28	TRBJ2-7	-	TGTGCCAGCAGCCCCCTTCCAGGATGGATCAGCTCCTACGAGCAGTACTTC	CASSPLPGWISSYEQYF
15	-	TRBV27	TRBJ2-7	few	TGTGCCAGCAGTCCTCGGGGAGGCGCATCCTACGAGCAGTACTTC	CASSPRGGASYEQYF
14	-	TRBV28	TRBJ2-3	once	TGTGCCAGCAATCCGGGACACCGCACAGATACGCAGTATTTT	CASNPGHRTDTQYF
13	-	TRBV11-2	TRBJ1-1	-	TGTGCCAGCAATATCGGGGGGAACACTGAAGCTTTCTTT	CASNIGGNTEAFF
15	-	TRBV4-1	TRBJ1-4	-	TGCGCCAGCAGCCAAGAAAACGGGGGAAATGAAAAACTGTTTTTT	CASSQENGGNEKLFF
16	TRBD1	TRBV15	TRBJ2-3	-	TGTGCCACCAGCAGAGGCCTGACAGGGGGCACAGATACGCAGTATTTT	CATSRGLTGGTDTQYF
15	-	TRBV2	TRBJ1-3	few	TGTGCCAGCAGTGGGGTTGGGGGCCATCGAAACACCATATATTTT	CASSGVGGHRNTIYF
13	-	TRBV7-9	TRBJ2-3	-	TGTGCCAGCAGCTACACAGGGCCAGATACGCAGTATTTT	CASSYTGPDTQYF
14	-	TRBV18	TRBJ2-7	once	TGTGCCAGCTCACCACCGGCAGGCCACTACGAGCAGTACTTC	CASSPPAGHYEQYF
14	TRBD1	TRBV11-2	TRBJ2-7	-	TGTGCCAGCAGCCTGATGGGACAGCCCTACGAGCAGTACTTC	CASSLMGQPYEQYF
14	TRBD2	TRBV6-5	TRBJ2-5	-	TGTGCCAGCAGTTACTCGAGGCGGGGGGAGACCCAGTACTTC	CASSYSRRGETQYF
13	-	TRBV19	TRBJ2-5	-	TGTGCCAGTAGTATGAGCTTCCAAGAGACCCAGTACTTC	CASSMSFQETQYF
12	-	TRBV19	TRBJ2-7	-	TGTGCCAGTACATCGGCCGGGAATGAGCAGTACTTC	CASTSAGNEQYF
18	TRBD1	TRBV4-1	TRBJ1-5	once	TGCGCCAGCAGCCAAGAGCAGGGGGCCTCGGGCCGCAATCAGCCCCAGCATTTT	CASSQEQGASGRNQPQHF
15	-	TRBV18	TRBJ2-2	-	TGTGCCAGCTCACCCGGGGTTGGTGTCACCGGGGAGCTGTTTTTT	CASSPGVGVTGELFF
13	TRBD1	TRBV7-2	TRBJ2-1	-	TGTGCCAGCCGCCGGGACAGACACAATGAGCAGTTCTTC	CASRRDRHNEQFF